The clone carrying this T cell receptor (beta chain) was found a few times. Its antigen remains unidentified. TCRdb reprocessed the 5' RACE reads via MiXCR and lists one record per CDR3 protein. The sample has about 82,000 distinct CDR3 sequences; roughly 13% are singletons. CDR3 length: 12 residues. From germline, CDR1 is SGDLS and CDR2 YYNGEE. V was cut by 4 bases and J by 3 bases, with 7 bases left in between. These data are taken from a study of T-cell memory formation after mild COVID-19. Overall study results and limits: Memory from before infection featured some responding clones, which suggests cross-reactive memory joined.

This TCR was sampled from a man aged 18 to 35 who had mild COVID-19 (a few samples of this study predate the infection). Cell type and time point are not known. V is TRBV9 and J is TRBJ2-5; no definite D call. Sequenced material: PBMCs or a T cell subset sorted from them (not recorded which). The CDR3 nucleotides read TGTGCCAGCAGCTCCCTTGAAGAGACCCAGTACTTC. Translation: CASSSLEETQYF.